This record covers a single T cell receptor beta chain. Germline-derived CDR1 and CDR2 are SGHTA and FQGNSA. Deletions cut 5 bases from V and 7 bases from J, with 18 bases between. The length of the CDR3 is 16 residues. While infection was still active, Seattle patients were enrolled and then followed longitudinally. This specimen belongs to a study of blood T cell repertoires in COVID-19. Study information: Sites in the United States, Italy and Spain provided acute and convalescent COVID-19 samples. The cDNA or gDNA used as material had been derived from T cells, B-cell-depleted T cells, or PBMCs.

TCRdb keeps only in-frame clones here, not all; method: immunoSEQ multiplex PCR. The sample consists of 300,000 to 400,000 clones, over 70% of them appearing once. Sequencing used peripheral blood. The sequence derives from a woman in her forties or fifties with COVID-19, enrolled during active disease. The chain couples TRBV7-2 to TRBJ1-6; maybe TRBD1 (6 bases). The DNA for the CDR3 is TGTGCCAGCAGCGACAAAACGAAAGGGGGAAATTCACCCCTCCACTTT. Protein sequence: CASSDKTKGGNSPLHF.